Described below is a single T cell receptor beta chain sequence and its context. Its antigen is not known. The data derive from a study of post-analysis software for immune sequencing data. Overall study findings and caveats: Co-batched samples clustered tightly together by F measure. The five TRBV segments detected at higher frequency in patients than in controls included TRBV5-6, TRBV5-1 and TRBV20-1. Multiple sclerosis was associated with a significant reduction in normalized Chao1 diversity relative to controls.

The V gene's germline CDR1 is LGHDT and CDR2 YNNKEL (reference sequence). The CDR3 contains 14 residues. Each TCR beta cDNA library carried unique molecular identifiers. TCRdb itself ran the PCR reads through MiXCR, one entry per CDR3 protein. The profile shows fewer than 550,000 distinct CDR3 sequences, around a third of them singletons. The clonotype comes from a girl between 2 and 17 years old with multiple sclerosis. The material sequenced was blood. V and J are TRBV3-1 and TRBJ2-7, with 10 bases that match TRBD1. Gene TRBJ2-5 matches the end of the DNA better, so the J call may be wrong. CDR3 residues: CASSQRTGGGTQYF. The CDR3 nucleotides are TGTGCCAGCAGCCAAAGGACAGGGGGGGGGACCCAGTACTTC.